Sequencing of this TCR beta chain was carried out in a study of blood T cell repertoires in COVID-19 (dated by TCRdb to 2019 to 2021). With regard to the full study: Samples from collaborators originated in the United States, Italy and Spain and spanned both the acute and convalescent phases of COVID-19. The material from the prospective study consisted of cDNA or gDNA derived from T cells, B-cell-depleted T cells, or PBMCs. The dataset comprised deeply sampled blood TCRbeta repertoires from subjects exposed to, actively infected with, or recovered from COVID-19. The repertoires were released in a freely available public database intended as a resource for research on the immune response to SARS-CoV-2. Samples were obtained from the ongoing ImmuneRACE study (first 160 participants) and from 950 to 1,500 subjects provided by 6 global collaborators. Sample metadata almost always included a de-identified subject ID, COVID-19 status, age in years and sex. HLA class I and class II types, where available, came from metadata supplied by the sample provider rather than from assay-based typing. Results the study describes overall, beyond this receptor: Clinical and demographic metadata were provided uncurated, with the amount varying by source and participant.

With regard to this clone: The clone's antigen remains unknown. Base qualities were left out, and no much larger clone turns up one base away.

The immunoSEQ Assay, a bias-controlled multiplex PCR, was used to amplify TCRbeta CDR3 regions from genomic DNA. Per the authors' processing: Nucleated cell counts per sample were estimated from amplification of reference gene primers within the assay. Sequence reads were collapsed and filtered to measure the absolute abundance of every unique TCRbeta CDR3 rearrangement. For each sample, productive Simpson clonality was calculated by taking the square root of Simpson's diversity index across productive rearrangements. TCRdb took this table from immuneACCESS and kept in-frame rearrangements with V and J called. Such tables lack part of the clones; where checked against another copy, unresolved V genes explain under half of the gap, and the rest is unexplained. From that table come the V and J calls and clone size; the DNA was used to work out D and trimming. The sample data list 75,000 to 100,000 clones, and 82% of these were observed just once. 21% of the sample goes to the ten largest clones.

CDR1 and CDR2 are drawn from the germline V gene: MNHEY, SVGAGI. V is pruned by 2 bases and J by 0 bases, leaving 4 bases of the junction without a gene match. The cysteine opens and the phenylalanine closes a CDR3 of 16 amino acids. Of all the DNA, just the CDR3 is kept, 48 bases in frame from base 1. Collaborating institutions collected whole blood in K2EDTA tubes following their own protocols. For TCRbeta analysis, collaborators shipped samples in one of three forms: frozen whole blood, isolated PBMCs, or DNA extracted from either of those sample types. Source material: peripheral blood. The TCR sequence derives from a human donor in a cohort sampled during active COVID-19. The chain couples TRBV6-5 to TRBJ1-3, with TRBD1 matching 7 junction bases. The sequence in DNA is TGTGCCAGCAGTTACGGACAGGCCAGCTCTGGAAACACCATATATTTT. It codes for CASSYGQASSGNTIYF.